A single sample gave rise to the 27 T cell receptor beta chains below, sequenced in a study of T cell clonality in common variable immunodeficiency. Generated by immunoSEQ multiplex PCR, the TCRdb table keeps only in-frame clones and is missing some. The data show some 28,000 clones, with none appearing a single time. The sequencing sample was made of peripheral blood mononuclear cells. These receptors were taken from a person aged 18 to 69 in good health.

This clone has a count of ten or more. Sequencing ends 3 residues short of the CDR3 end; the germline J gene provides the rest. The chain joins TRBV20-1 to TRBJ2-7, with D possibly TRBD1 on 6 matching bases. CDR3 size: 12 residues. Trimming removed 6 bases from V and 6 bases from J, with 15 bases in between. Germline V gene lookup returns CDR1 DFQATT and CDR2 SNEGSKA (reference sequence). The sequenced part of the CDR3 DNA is TGCAGTGCCCCAAACAGGGACCGCGAG. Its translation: CSAPNRDRE. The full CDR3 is CSAPNRDREQYF.

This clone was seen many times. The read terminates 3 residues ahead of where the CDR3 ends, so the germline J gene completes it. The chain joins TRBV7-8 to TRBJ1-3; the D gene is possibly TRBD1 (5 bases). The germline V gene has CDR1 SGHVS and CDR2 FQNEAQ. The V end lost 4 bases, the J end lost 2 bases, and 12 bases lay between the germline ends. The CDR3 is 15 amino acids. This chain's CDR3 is CASSSLEGTGNTIYF. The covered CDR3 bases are TGTGCCAGCAGCTCTCTAGAGGGGACTGGAAACACC.

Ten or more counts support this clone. Here the CDR3 reads CASSHSSGGSTDTQYF. The DNA read from the CDR3 is TGTGCCAGCAGCCATTCTAGCGGGGGGAGCACAGATACG. The rearrangement joins TRBV12-3 or TRBV12-4 to TRBJ2-3; 11 bases match TRBD2. The read comes to an end 3 residues before the CDR3 does, leaving the germline J gene to fill in the end. Unmatched junction bases numbered 5, after V lost 6 bases and J lost 0 bases. This CDR3 contains 16 residues.

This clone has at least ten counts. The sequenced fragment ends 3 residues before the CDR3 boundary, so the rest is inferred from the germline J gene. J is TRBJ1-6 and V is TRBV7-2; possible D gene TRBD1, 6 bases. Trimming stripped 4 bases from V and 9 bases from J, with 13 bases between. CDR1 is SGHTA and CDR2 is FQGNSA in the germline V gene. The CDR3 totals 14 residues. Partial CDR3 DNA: TGTGCCAGCAGCTATACCACAGGGATTTCACCC. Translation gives CASSYTTGISP. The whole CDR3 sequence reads CASSYTTGISPLHF.

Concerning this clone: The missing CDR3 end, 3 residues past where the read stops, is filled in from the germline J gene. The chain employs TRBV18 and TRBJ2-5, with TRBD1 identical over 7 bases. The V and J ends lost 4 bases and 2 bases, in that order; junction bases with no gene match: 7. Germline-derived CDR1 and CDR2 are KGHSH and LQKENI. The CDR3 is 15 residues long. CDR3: CASSLTGTAQETQYF. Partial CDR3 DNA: TGTGCCAGCTCACTGACTGGGACAGCTCAAGAGACC.

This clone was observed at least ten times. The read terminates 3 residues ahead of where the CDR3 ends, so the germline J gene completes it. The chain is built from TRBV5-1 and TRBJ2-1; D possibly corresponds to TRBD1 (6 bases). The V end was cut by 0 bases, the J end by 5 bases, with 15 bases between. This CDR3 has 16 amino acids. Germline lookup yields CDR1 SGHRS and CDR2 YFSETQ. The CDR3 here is CASSLDGGNPNNEQFF. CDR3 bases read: TGCGCCAGCAGCTTGGATGGGGGCAATCCCAACAATGAG.

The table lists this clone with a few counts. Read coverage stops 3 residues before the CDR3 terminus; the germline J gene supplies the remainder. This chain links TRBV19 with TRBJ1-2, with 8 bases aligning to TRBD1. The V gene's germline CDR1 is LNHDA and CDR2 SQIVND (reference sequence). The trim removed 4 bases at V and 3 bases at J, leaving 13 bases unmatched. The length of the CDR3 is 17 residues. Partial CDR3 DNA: TGTGCCAGTAGTACCCCGGCAGGGGGCCTATCTTACTATGGC. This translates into CASSTPAGGLSYYG. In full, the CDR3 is CASSTPAGGLSYYGYTF.

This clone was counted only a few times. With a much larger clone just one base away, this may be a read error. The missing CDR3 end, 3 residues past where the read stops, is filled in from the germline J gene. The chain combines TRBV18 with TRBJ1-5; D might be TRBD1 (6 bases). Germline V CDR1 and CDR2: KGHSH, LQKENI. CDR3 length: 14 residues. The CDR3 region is CASPPGQPNQPQHF. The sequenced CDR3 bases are TGTGCCAGCCCACCCGGACAGCCTAATCAGCCC.

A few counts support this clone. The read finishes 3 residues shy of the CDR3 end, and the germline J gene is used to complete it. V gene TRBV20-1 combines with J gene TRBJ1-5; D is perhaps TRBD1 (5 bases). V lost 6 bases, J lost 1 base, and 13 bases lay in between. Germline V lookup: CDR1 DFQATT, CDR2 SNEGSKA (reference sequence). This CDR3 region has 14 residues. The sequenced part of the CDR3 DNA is TGCAGTGCGTCAAGGGGAGCAAGCAATCAGCCC. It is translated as CSASRGASNQP. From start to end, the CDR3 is CSASRGASNQPQHF.

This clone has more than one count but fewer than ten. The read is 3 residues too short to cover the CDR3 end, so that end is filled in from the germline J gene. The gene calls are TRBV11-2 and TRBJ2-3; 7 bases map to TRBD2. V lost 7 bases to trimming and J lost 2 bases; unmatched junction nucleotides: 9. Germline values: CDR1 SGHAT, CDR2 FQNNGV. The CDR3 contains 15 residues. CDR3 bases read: TGTGCCAGCAAATTTCCCGGGACTACCACAGATACG. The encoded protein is CASKFPGTTTDT. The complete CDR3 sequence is CASKFPGTTTDTQYF.

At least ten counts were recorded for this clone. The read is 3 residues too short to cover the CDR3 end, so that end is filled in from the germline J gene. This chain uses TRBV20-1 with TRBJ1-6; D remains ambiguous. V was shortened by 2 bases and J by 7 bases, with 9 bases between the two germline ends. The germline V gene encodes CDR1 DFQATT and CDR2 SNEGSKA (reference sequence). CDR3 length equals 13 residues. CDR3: CSARLSENSPLHF. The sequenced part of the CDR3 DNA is TGCAGTGCTAGATTGTCAGAGAATTCACCC.

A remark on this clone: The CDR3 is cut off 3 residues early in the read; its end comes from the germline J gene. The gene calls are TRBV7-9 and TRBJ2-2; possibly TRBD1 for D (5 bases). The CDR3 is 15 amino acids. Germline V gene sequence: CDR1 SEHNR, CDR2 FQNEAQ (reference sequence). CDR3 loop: CASSSRGHTNEKLFF. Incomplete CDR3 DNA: TGTGCCAGCAGCTCCCGAGGACACACTAATGAAAAG.

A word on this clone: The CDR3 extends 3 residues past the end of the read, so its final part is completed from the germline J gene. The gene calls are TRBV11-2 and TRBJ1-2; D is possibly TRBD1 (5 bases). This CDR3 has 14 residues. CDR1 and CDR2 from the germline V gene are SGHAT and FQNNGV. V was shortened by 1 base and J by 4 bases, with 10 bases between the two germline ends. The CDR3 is CASSLGQGGYGYTF. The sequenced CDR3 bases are TGTGCCAGCAGCTTAGGGCAGGGCGGCTATGGC.

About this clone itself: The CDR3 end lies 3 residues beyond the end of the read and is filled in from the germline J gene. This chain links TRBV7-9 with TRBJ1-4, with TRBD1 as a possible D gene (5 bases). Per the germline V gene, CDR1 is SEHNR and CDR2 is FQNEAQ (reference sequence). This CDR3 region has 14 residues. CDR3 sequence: CASSHPGGKSPLFF. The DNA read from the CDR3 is TGTGCCAGCAGCCATCCGGGGGGGAAGTCACCA.

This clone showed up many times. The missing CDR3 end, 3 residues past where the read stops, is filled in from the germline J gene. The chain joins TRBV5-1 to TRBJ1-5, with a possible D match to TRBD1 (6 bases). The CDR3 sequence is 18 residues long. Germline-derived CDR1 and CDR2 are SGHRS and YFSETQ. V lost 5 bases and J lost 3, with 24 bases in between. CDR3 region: CASSTRGQVIENNQPQHF. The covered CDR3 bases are TGCGCCAGCAGTACTCGGGGACAAGTCATAGAAAACAATCAGCCC.

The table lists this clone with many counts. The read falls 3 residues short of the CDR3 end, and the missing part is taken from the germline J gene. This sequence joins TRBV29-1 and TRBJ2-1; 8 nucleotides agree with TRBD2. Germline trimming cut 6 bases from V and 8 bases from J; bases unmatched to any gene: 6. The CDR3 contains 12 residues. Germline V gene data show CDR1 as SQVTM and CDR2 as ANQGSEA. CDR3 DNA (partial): TGCAGCGTGGGCGGGGGGCTCTATGAG. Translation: CSVGGGLYE. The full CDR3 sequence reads CSVGGGLYEQFF.

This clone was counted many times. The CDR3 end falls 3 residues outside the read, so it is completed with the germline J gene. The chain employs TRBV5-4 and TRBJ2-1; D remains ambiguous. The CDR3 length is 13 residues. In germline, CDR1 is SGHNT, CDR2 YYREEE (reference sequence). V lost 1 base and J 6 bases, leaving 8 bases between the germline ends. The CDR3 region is CASSLWAGNEQFF. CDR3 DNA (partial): TGTGCCAGCAGCTTGTGGGCCGGCAATGAG.

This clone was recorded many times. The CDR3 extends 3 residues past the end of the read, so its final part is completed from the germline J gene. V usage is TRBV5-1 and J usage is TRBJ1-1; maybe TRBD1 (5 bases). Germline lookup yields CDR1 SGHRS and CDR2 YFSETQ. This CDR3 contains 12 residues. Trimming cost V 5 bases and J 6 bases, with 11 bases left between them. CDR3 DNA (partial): TGCGCCAGCAGTATGCAGGGTGCTGAA. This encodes CASSMQGAE. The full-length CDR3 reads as CASSMQGAEAFF.

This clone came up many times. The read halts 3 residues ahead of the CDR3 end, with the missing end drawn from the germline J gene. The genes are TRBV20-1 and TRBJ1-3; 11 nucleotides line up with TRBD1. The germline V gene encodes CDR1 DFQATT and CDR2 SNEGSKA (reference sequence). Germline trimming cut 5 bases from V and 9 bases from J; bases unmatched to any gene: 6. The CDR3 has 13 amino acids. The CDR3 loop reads CSAPGTGGATIYF. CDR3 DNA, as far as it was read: TGCAGTGCTCCCGGGACAGGGGGAGCCACC.

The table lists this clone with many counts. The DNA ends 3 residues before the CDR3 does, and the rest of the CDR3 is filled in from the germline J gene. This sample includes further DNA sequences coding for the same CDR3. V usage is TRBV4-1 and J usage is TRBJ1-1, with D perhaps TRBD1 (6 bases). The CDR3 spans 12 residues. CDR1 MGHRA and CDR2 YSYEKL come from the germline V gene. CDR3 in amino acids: CASSQGADEAFF. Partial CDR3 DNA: TGCGCCAGCAGCCAGGGGGCGGACGAA.

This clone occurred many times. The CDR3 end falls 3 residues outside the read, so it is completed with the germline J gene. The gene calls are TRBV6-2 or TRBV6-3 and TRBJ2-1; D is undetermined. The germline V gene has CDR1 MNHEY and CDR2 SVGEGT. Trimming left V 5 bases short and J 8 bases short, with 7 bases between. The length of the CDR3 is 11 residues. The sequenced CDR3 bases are TGTGCCAGCAGTATTTTCGATGAG. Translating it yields CASSIFDE. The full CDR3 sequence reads CASSIFDEQFF.

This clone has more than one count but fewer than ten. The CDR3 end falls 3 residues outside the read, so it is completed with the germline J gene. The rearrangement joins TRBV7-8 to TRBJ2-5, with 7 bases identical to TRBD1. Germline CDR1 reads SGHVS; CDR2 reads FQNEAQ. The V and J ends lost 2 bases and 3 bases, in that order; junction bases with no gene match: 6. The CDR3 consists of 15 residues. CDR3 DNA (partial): TGTGCCAGCAGCTTACTAGGACAGGCTGAAGAGACC. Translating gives CASSLLGQAEET. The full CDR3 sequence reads CASSLLGQAEETQYF.

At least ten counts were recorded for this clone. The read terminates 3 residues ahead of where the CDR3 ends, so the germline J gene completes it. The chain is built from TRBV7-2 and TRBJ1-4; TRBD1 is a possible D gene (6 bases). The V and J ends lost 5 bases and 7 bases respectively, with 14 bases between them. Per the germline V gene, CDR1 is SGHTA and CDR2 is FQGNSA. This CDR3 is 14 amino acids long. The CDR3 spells CASSPGQRSEKLFF. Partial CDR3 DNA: TGTGCCAGCAGCCCTGGACAGCGCAGTGAAAAA.

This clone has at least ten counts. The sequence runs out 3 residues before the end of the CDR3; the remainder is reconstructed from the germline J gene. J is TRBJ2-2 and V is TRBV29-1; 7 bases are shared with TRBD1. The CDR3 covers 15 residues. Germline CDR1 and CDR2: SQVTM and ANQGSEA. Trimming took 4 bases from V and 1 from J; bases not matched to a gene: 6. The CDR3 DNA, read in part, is TGCAGCGTTGTTGACAGGGAGAGGAACACCGGGGAG. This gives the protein CSVVDRERNTGE. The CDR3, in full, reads CSVVDRERNTGELFF.

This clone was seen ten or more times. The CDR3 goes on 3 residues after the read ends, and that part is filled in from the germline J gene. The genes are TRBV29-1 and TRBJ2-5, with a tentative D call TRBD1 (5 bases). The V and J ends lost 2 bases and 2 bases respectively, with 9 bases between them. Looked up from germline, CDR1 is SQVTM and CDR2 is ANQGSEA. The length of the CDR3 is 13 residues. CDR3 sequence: CSVERQPQETQYF. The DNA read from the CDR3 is TGCAGCGTTGAAAGACAGCCACAAGAGACC. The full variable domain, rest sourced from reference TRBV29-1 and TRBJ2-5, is SAVISQKPSRDICQRGTSLTIQCQVDSQVTMMFWYRQQPGQSLTLIATANQGSEATYESGFVIDKFPISRPNLTFSTLTVSNMSPEDSSIYLCSVERQPQETQYFGPGTRLLVL.

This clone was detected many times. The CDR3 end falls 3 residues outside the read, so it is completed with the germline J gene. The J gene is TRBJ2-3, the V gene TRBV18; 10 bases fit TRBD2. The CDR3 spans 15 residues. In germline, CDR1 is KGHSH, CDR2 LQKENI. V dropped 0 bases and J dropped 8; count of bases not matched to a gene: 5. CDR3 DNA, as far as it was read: TGTGCCAGCTCACCACCTACAGCGGGGGGGTCTACG. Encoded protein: CASSPPTAGGST. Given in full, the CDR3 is CASSPPTAGGSTQYF.

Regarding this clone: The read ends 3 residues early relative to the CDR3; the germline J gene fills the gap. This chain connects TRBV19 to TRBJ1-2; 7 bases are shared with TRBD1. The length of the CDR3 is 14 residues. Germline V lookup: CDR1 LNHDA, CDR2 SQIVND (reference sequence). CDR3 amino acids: CASSLQGIFHDYTF. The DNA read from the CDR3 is TGTGCCAGTAGCTTACAGGGGATTTTCCACGAC.